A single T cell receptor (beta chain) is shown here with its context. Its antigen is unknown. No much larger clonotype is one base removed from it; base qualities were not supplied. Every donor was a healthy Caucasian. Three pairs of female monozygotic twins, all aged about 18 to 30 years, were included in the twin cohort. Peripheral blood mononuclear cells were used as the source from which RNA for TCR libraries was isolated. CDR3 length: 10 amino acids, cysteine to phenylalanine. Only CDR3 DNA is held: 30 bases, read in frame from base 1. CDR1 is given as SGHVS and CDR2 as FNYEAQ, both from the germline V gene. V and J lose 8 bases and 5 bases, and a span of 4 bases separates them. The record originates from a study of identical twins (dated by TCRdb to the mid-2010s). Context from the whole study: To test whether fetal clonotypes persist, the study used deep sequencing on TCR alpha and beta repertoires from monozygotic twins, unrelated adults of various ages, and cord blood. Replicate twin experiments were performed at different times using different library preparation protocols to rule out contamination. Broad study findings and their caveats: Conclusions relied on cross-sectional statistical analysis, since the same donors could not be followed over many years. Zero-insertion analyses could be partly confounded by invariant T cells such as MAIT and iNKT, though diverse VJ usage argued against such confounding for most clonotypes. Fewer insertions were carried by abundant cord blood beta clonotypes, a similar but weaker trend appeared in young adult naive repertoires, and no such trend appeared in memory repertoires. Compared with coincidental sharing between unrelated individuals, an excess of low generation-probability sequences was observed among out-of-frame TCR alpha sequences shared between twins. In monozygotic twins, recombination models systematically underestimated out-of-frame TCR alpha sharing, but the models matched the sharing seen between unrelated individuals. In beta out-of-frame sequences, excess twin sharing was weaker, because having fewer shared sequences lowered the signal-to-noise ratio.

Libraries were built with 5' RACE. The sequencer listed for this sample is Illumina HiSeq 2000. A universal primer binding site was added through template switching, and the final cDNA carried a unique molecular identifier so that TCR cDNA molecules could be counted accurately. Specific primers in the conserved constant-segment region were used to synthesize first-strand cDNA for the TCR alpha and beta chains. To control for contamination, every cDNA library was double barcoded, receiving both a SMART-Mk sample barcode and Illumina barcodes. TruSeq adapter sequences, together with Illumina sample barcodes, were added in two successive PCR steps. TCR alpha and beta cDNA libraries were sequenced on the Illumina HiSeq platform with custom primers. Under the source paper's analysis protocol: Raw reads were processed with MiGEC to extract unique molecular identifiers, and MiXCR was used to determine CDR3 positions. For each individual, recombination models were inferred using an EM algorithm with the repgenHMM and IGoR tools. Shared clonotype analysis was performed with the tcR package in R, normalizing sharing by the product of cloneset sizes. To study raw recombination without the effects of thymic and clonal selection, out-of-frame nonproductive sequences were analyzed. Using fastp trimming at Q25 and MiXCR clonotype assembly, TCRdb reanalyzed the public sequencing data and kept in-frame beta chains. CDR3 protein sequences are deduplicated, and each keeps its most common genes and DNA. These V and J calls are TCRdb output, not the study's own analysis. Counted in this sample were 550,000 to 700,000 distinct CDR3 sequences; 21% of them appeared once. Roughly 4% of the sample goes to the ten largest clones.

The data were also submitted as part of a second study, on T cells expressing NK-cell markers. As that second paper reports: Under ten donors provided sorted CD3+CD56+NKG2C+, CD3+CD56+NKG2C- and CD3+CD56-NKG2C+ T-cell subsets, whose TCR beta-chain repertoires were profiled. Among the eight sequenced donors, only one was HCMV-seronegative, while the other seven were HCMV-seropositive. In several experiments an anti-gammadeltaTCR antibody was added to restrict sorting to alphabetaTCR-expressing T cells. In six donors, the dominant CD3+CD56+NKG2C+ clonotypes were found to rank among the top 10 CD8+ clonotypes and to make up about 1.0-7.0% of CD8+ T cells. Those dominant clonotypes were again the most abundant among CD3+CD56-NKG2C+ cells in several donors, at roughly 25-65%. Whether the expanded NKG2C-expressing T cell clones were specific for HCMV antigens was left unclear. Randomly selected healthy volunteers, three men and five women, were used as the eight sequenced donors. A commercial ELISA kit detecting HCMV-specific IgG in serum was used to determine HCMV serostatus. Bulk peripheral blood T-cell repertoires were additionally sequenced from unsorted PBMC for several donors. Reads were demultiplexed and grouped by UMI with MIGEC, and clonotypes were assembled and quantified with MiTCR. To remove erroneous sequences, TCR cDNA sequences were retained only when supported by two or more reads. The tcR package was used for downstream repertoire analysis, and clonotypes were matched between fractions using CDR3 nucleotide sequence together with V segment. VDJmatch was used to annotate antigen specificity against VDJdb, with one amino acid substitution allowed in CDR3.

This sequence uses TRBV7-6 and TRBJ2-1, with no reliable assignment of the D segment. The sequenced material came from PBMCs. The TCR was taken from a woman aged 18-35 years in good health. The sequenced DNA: TGTGCCAGCGGAAACAATGAGCAGTTCTTC. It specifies CASGNNEQFF.